The clone carrying this T cell receptor beta chain showed up just a few times. The antigen remains unidentified. This sample was taken from a study of T-cell memory formation after mild COVID-19. Study context: TCR clustering was largely donor specific. Study outcomes and limitations: Contracting CD4+ clones lay largely in CM and EM, with CD8+ ones residing in EMRA. Researchers found some responding clones in pre-infection memory, a sign that cross-reactive memory joined.

The ends were cut back, 3 bases at V and 2 bases at J, with 10 bases in the middle. Germline assignment: CDR1 MGHRA and CDR2 YSYEKL. The CDR3 runs 14 residues. 5'RACE with constant-segment primers yielded barcoded, UMI-tagged TCR alpha and TCR beta cDNA libraries. TCRdb redid the calling of the 5' RACE reads with MiXCR, one entry per CDR3 protein. Of more than 300,000 distinct CDR3 sequences in the sample, more than 20% were seen once. The TCR was taken from a young man who had mild COVID-19 (a few samples of this study predate the infection). Cell type and time point are not known. Sequenced material: PBMCs or a T cell subset sorted from them (not recorded which). The chain recombines TRBV4-1 with TRBJ2-5; TRBD2 might be the D (5 bases). CDR3 sequence reads: CASSHPRVQETQYF. The CDR3 coding sequence is TGCGCCAGCAGCCACCCGCGGGTTCAAGAGACCCAGTACTTC.